The 24 T cell receptor beta chains below all came from one sample that was sequenced in a study of vaccination effects on CD4 cells after COVID-19 (dated by TCRdb to the early 2020s). Libraries were constructed by the immunoSEQ multiplex PCR assay. TCRdb retrieved this table from immuneACCESS and kept in-frame rearrangements only. Not all clones are present; in checked studies, unresolved V genes account for under half, and no reason is known for the remainder. The sample table records roughly 51,000 clones; around 80% of these occur just once. The top ten clones comprise about 5.4% of the sample. After about 10 days of culture, CD4+ T cells were isolated with the EasySep CD4+ T cell isolation kit. PCR-confirmed SARS-CoV-2 infection had occurred in convalescent patients between March and December 2020, before the Alpha, Beta and Delta variants emerged in the United States. Each participant received two doses of an mRNA SARS-CoV-2 vaccine, either BNT162b2 or mRNA-1273.

For these TCRs, the target antigens are not known. The source material was CD4+ T cells from PBMCs cultured without peptide, sampled after COVID-19 vaccination. The receptors come from a human donor who had a prior SARS-CoV-2 infection.

This clone was detected a few times. The chain couples TRBV12-5 to TRBJ2-1, with 10 bases fitting TRBD2. CDR1 is LGHNT, CDR2 FRNRAP, per germline. This CDR3 contains 16 residues. Unmatched junction bases numbered 8, after V lost 1 base and J lost 8 bases. The CDR3 spells CASGLGASGSIDEQFF. The CDR3 DNA reads as TGTGCTAGTGGTTTGGGAGCTAGCGGGAGTATCGATGAGCAGTTCTTC.

The J gene is TRBJ2-1, the V gene TRBV5-1; 9 positions agree with TRBD2. V was clipped by 0 bases and J by 5 bases; unmatched bases: 3. CDR3 size: 15 residues. From germline, CDR1 is SGHRS and CDR2 YFSETQ. The CDR3 sequence is CASSLDPSGNNEQFF. In DNA form, the CDR3 reads TGCGCCAGCAGCTTGGATCCTAGCGGGAACAATGAGCAGTTCTTC.

This clone has more than one count but fewer than ten. This chain uses TRBV20-1 with TRBJ2-1; 9 nucleotides align to TRBD2. The germline gives CDR1 DFQATT, CDR2 SNEGSKA (reference sequence). CDR3 length: 11 residues. V gave up 6 bases and J gave up 9 bases; unmatched junction bases: 3. Here the CDR3 DNA reads TGCAGTGCCTCGCGGGGGGGTGAGCAGTTCTTC. Translating it yields CSASRGGEQFF.

J is TRBJ2-3 and V is TRBV18, with D possibly matching TRBD1 (6 bases). The germline V and J ends were trimmed by 6 bases and 2 bases, with 9 bases remaining between them. The germline gives CDR1 KGHSH, CDR2 LQKENI. There are 13 residues in the CDR3. The CDR3 spells CASSGQSTDTQYF. The CDR3 DNA follows: TGTGCCAGCTCTGGACAGTCCACAGATACGCAGTATTTT.

This chain joins TRBV5-3 and TRBJ2-3, with TRBD2 as a possible D gene (6 bases). TRBV5-3 is labeled an ORF, and its function is uncertain. The CDR3 has 14 residues. V dropped 1 base and J dropped 6 bases, with 12 bases sitting between them. In DNA, the CDR3 is TGTGCCAGAAGCTTGTACGGGACTGCCGATACGCAGTATTTT. Amino acids: CARSLYGTADTQYF.

This chain joins TRBV5-6 and TRBJ1-3; D gene unclear. V dropped 1 base and J dropped 0 bases, with 2 bases sitting between them. Germline loops: CDR1 SGHDT, CDR2 YYEEEE. The CDR3 runs to 13 residues. The CDR3 region is CASSLHSGNTIYF. DNA for the CDR3: TGTGCCAGCAGCTTGCACTCTGGAAACACCATATATTTT.

The chain joins TRBV27 to TRBJ1-2; a possible D gene is TRBD1 (5 bases). Germline V gene data show CDR1 as MNHEY and CDR2 as SMNVEV (reference sequence). V lost 3 bases, J lost 7 bases, and 12 bases lay in between. The CDR3 totals 13 residues. In DNA, the CDR3 is TGTGCCAGCAGTTTGGAGGGGTTGGGTGGCTACACCTTC. Translated, it gives CASSLEGLGGYTF.

The V and J genes are TRBV5-4 and TRBJ2-3; TRBD2 is a possible D gene (5 bases). This CDR3 is built from 16 residues. V was clipped by 0 bases and J by 3 bases, with 14 bases between them. Looked up from germline, CDR1 is SGHNT and CDR2 is YYREEE (reference sequence). The CDR3, as DNA: TGTGCCAGCAGCTTGGAGTGGACCCTAGCTACAGATACGCAGTATTTT. Protein product: CASSLEWTLATDTQYF.

This sequence joins TRBV4-1 and TRBJ1-6, with unresolved D. Germline CDR1 reads MGHRA; CDR2 reads YSYEKL. Trimming pared 4 bases from V and 7 bases from J, leaving 14 bases between. The CDR3 spans 15 residues. CDR3 residues: CASSRPWTGNSPLHF. CDR3 DNA sequence: TGCGCCAGCAGCCGCCCCTGGACTGGGAATTCACCCCTCCACTTT.

In this sample, this clone turned up a few times. This chain uses TRBV3-1 (or the pseudogene TRBV3-2) with TRBJ2-7, with a tentative D call TRBD1 (5 bases). V was trimmed by 3 bases and J by 2 bases, leaving 5 bases between them. CDR3 length: 12 residues. Germline V CDR1 and CDR2: LGHDT, YNNKEL (reference sequence). CDR3 nucleotides: TGTGCCAGCAGCCAGACAGCCTACGAGCAGTACTTC. It yields the protein CASSQTAYEQYF.

The chain employs TRBV15 and TRBJ2-1; no firm D call. CDR3 size: 12 residues. Between the trimmed V and J ends, which lost 6 bases and 7 bases, there was a span of 10 bases. The germline V gene has CDR1 LNHNV and CDR2 YYDKDF (reference sequence). The CDR3 DNA reads as TGTGCCACCAGGGATAAAGTTAATGAGCAGTTCTTC. Protein: CATRDKVNEQFF.

The chain couples TRBV2 to TRBJ1-5, with D perhaps TRBD1 (5 bases). CDR1 and CDR2 from the germline V gene are SNHLY and FYNNEI. Deletions cut 8 bases from V and 0 bases from J, with 23 bases between. This CDR3 spans 18 amino acids. The CDR3 protein is CASGDGSHRIYSNQPQHF. CDR3 bases: TGTGCCAGCGGGGACGGGAGCCACCGGATCTATAGCAATCAGCCCCAGCATTTT.

The chain employs TRBV4-2 and TRBJ1-6, with 12 nucleotides matching TRBD1. V lost 0 bases to trimming and J lost 14 bases; unmatched junction nucleotides: 11. The CDR3 runs to 17 residues. CDR1 and CDR2 (germline): LGHNA, YNFKEQ. CDR3 residues: CASSQDPRDRGLSALHF. In DNA, the CDR3 is TGTGCCAGCAGCCAAGACCCCCGGGACAGGGGGCTGTCGGCCCTCCACTTT.

The genes are TRBV5-1 and TRBJ1-1, with a weak D call TRBD1 (5 bases). The V end was cut by 2 bases, the J end by 1 base, with 6 bases between. Germline CDR1 SGHRS, CDR2 YFSETQ. The CDR3 is 13 residues long. The CDR3 coding sequence is TGCGCCAGCAGCTTTCAGGGGAACACTGAAGCTTTCTTT. Its translation: CASSFQGNTEAFF.

This rearrangement joins TRBV18 to TRBJ2-7; D might be TRBD1 (6 bases). V dropped 6 bases and J dropped 5 bases, with 11 bases sitting between them. The CDR3 runs 12 residues. Looked up from germline, CDR1 is KGHSH and CDR2 is LQKENI. CDR3 loop: CASSLEGDEQYF. CDR3 DNA: TGTGCCAGCTCGCTTGAGGGGGACGAGCAGTACTTC.

This clone was detected only a few times. The chain employs TRBV5-4 and TRBJ2-7; 7 bases match TRBD2. CDR1 is SGHNT, CDR2 YYREEE, per germline (reference sequence). Trimming cost V 0 bases and J 4 bases; bases outside gene matches: 1. This CDR3 spans 13 amino acids. CDR3 residues: CASSLGGGYEQYF. The CDR3 DNA reads TGTGCCAGCAGCTTGGGCGGGGGTTACGAGCAGTACTTC.

This chain uses TRBV2 with TRBJ2-3, with D possibly matching TRBD2 (6 bases). This CDR3 is built from 16 residues. The germline V gene has CDR1 SNHLY and CDR2 FYNNEI. The ends were cut back, 2 bases at V and 2 bases at J, with 14 bases in the middle. The DNA for the CDR3 is TGTGCCAGCAGTGAAATGTACACGGGGGTCACAGATACGCAGTATTTT. Translation: CASSEMYTGVTDTQYF.

This chain links TRBV9 with TRBJ1-2; TRBD1 matches at 7 bases. Trimming removed 0 bases from V and 4 bases from J; junction bases left unmatched: 6. Germline CDR1 reads SGDLS; CDR2 reads YYNGEE. This CDR3 is 15 amino acids long. The CDR3 DNA reads TGTGCCAGCAGCGTAGATAGACAGGGAGGCTATGGCTACACCTTC. It codes for CASSVDRQGGYGYTF.

As DNA, the CDR3 is TGTGCCAGCTCACTCGGCGAGAGCTCTGGAAACACCATATATTTT. It specifies CASSLGESSGNTIYF. The genes are TRBV18 and TRBJ1-3; no definite D call. The CDR3 spans 15 residues. Germline CDR1 reads KGHSH; CDR2 reads LQKENI. V was trimmed by 4 bases and J by 0 bases, leaving 10 bases between them.

This chain uses TRBV19 with TRBJ2-1; TRBD2 is a possible D gene (7 bases). Trimming shortened V by 5 bases and J by 0 bases, and 11 bases separated the two germline ends. This CDR3 is 15 amino acids long. In germline, CDR1 is LNHDA, CDR2 SQIVND (reference sequence). The CDR3, as DNA: TGTGCCAGTAGTTGGGAGGGGGGCTCCTACAATGAGCAGTTCTTC. Translation: CASSWEGGSYNEQFF.

The rearrangement links TRBV5-1 to TRBJ1-5, with D tentatively TRBD1 (6 bases). Trimming removed 3 bases from V and 3 bases from J, with 13 bases in between. This CDR3 spans 15 amino acids. Germline V lookup: CDR1 SGHRS, CDR2 YFSETQ. Here the CDR3 DNA reads TGCGCCAGCAGCTCACAGGGAGGGGTCAATCAGCCCCAGCATTTT. It codes for CASSSQGGVNQPQHF.

This chain links TRBV7-3 with TRBJ2-2; either TRBD1 or TRBD2 may supply D (6 bases each). The CDR3 consists of 16 residues. Trimming left V 0 bases short and J 8 bases short, with 16 bases between. CDR1 SGHTA and CDR2 FQGTGA come from the germline V gene. CDR3 in amino acids: CASSLTGGRRDGELFF. The CDR3 bases are TGTGCCAGCAGCTTAACGGGGGGCCGGAGGGATGGGGAGCTGTTTTTT.

This clone was recorded a few times. The chain couples TRBV13 to TRBJ1-4; possibly TRBD1 for D (5 bases). Trimming pared 3 bases from V and 11 bases from J, leaving 16 bases between. The germline CDR1 and CDR2 sequences are PRHDT and FYEKMQ (reference sequence). This CDR3 is built from 14 residues. CDR3 bases: TGTGCCAGCAGCTTGGACATAAACCCCTCGAAACTGTTTTTT. This gives the protein CASSLDINPSKLFF.

The rearrangement joins TRBV19 to TRBJ2-5; possibly TRBD2 for D (5 bases). The CDR3 is made up of 13 amino acids. The V end lost 3 bases, the J end lost 5 bases, and 10 bases lay between the germline ends. From germline, CDR1 is LNHDA and CDR2 SQIVND (reference sequence). The chain's CDR3 is CASSIDWEETQYF. CDR3 DNA: TGTGCCAGTAGTATTGACTGGGAGGAGACCCAGTACTTC.